This T cell receptor (beta chain) was documented in a study of T cells after yellow fever vaccination. Regarding the study as a whole: Overlap between CD4 and CD8 compartments was detected for a small share of clonotypes. Clones from primary vaccination mostly reappeared after the booster (about 97% CD4, under 90% CD8).

Looked up from germline, CDR1 is MNHNY and CDR2 is SVGAGI (reference sequence). V gave up 2 bases and J gave up 8 bases; unmatched junction bases: 5. The CDR3 is made up of 16 amino acids. As to this clonotype: Antigen unknown.

Production of TCR cDNA was by 5'RACE template switching, which also added a universal primer site and UMIs. TCRdb processed the 5' RACE reads anew with MiXCR; each CDR3 protein has one entry. Among some 340,000 distinct CDR3 sequences listed, around 11% were seen once. The genes are TRBV6-6 and TRBJ2-1, with 14 bases matching TRBD2. Source: CD4+ T cells sorted from PBMCs, taken 45 days after the yellow fever booster vaccination. The TCR originated in a young man who received the YFV17D yellow fever vaccine. CDR3 protein: CASSYRTSGGYYEQFF. Written as DNA, the CDR3 is TGTGCCAGCAGTTACCGGACTAGCGGGGGGTATTATGAGCAGTTCTTC.